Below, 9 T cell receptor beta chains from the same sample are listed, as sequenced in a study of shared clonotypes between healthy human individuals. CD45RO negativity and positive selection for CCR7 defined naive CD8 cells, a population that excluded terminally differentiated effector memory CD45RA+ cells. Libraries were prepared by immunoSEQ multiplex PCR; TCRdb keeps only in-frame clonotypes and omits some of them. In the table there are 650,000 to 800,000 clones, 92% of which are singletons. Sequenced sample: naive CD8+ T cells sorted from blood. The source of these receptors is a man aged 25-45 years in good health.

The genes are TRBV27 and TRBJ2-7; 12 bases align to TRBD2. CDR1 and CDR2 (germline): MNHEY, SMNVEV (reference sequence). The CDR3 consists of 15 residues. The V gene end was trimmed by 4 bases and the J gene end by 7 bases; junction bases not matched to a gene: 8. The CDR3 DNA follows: TGTGCCAGCAGTTACGGACTAGCGGGAACGGGAGAGCAGTACTTC. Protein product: CASSYGLAGTGEQYF.

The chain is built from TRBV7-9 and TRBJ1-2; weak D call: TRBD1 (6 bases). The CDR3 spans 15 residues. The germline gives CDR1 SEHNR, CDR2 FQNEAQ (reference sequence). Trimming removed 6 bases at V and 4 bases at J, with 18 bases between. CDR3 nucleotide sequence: TGTGCCAGCAGTCCCCCGGGGGCGCCTCTCTATGGCTACACCTTC. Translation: CASSPPGAPLYGYTF.

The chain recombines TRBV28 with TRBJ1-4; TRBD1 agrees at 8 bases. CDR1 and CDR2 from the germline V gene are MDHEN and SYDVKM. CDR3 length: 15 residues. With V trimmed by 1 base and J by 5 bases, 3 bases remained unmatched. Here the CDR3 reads CASSLFRDRNEKLFF. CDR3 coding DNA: TGTGCCAGCAGTTTATTTCGGGACAGGAATGAAAAACTGTTTTTT.

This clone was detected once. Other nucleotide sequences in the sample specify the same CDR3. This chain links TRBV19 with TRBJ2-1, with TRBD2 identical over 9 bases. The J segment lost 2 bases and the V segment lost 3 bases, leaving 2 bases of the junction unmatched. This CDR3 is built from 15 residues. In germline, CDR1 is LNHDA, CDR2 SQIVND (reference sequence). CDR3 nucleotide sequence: TGTGCCAGTAGTATCGCGGGGGGGGCCTACAATGAGCAGTTCTTC. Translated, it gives CASSIAGGAYNEQFF.

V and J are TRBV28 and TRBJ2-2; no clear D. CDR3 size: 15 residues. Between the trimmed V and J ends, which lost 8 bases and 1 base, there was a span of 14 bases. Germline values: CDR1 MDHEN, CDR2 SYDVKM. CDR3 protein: CASGQRLGNTGELFF. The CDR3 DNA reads TGTGCCAGCGGTCAACGGCTGGGGAACACCGGGGAGCTGTTTTTT.

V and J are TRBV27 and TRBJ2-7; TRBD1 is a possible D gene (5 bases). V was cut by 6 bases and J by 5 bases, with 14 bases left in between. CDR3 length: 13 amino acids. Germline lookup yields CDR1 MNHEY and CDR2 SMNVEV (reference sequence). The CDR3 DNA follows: TGTGCCAGCAGGGGGCAGCTACTCCACGAGCAGTACTTC. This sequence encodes CASRGQLLHEQYF.

The CDR3 coding sequence is TGTGCCAGCAGCCAAGATTTGCGGCGGACAGGGTTTAATGAAAAACTGTTTTTT. Translation: CASSQDLRRTGFNEKLFF. The chain couples TRBV4-2 to TRBJ1-4; the match to TRBD1 covers 8 bases. J lost 4 bases, V lost 0 bases, and 10 bases had no gene match. This CDR3 comprises 18 residues. Germline V gives CDR1 LGHNA, CDR2 YNFKEQ.

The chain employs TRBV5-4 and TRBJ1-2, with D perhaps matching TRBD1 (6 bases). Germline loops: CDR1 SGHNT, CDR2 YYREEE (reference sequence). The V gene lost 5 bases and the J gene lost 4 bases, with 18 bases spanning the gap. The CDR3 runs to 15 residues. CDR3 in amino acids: CASREETGSSYGYTF. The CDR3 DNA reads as TGTGCCAGCAGGGAGGAGACAGGATCCTCCTATGGCTACACCTTC.

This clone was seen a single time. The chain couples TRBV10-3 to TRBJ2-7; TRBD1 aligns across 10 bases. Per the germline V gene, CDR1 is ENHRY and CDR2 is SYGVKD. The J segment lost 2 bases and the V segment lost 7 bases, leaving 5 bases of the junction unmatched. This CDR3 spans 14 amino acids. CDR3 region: CAITPGTGAYEQYF. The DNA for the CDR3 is TGTGCCATCACCCCCGGGACAGGGGCCTACGAGCAGTACTTC.